This T cell receptor beta chain is from a study of blood T cells in healthy people across ages. This clonotype was recorded many times. Its antigen is currently unknown. For the second PCR, which ran for roughly 7 to 11 cycles, a sample-barcoded 5' primer and a J-beta primer mix were used. Each TCR beta cDNA got a 12-nucleotide random molecular identifier. Each CDR3 protein gets one entry after TCRdb re-called the 5' RACE reads with MiXCR. The table includes 1.6 million or so distinct CDR3 sequences, 34% detected once. Germline lookup yields CDR1 MDHEN and CDR2 SYDVKM. Trimming left V 7 bases short and J 8 bases short, with 12 bases between. CDR3 size: 12 residues. Overall study findings and caveats: Considered underestimates were the diversity estimates obtained from one million T cells. Strong correlation linked observed beta diversity and percent naive T cells. TCR beta diversity per million T cells fell roughly linearly with age.

This receptor was taken from a woman aged 30 to 39 in good health. V is TRBV28 and J is TRBJ2-1, with D perhaps assigned TRBD1 or TRBD2 (6 bases each). Sequenced: blood. CDR3 loop: CASTRRGDEQFF. The CDR3 nucleotides are TGTGCCAGCACCCGGAGGGGGGATGAGCAGTTCTTC.